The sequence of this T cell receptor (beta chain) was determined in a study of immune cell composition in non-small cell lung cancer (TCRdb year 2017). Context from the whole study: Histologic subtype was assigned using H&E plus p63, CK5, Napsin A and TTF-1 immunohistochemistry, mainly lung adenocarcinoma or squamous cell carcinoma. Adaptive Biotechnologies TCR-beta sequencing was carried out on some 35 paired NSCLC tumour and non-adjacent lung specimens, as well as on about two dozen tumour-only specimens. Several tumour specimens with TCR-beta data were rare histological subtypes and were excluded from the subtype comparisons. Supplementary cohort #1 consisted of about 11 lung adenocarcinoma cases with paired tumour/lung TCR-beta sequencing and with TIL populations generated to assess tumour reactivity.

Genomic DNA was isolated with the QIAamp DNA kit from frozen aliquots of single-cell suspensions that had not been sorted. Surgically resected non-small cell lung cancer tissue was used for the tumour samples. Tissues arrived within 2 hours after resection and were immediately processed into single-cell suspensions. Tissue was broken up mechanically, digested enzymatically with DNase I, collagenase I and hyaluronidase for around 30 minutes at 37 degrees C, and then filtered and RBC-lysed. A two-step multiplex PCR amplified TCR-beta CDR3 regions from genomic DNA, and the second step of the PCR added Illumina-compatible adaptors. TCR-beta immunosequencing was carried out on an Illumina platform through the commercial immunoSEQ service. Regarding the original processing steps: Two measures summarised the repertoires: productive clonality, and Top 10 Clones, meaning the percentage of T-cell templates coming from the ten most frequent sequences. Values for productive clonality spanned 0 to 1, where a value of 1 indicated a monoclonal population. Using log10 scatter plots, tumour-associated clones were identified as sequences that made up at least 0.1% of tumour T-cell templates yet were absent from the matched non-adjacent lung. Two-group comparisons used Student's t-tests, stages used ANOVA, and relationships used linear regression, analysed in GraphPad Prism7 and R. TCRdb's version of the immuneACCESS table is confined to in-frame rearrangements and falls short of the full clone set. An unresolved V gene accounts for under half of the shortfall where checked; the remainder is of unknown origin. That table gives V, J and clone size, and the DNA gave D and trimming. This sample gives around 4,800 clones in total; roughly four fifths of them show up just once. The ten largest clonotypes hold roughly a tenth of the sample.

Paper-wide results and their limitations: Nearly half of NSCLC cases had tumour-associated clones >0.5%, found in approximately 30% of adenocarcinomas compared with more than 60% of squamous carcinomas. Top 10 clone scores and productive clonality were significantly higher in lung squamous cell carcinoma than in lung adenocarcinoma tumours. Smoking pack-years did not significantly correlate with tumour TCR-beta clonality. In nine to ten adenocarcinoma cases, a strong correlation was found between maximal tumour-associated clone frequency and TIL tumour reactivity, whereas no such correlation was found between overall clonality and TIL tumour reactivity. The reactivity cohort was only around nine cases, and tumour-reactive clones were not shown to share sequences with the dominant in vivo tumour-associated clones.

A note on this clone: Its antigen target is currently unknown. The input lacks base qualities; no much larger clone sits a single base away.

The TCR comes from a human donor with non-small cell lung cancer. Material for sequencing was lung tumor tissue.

The DNA sequence is given as TGTGCCAGCAGCTTGACAGGGGCGGACTATGGCTACACCTTC. Translated, it gives CASSLTGADYGYTF. The chain employs TRBV7-9 and TRBJ1-2, and 8 junctional nucleotides match TRBD1. The CDR3 runs 14 amino acids, cysteine and phenylalanine included. Of the read, only the CDR3 DNA is kept; its 42 bases are in frame from base 1. V and J are trimmed by 3 bases and 3 bases, and the gene matches miss 3 bases of the junction. The germline V gene (reference sequence) supplies CDR1 SEHNR and CDR2 FQNEAQ.